Listed here is a single T cell receptor beta chain. After removal of 2 bases from V and 4 bases from J, the junction contained 1 base not matched to a gene. The CDR3 has 13 amino acids. The germline CDR1 and CDR2 sequences are SGHNT and YYREEE (reference sequence). Using immunoSEQ multiplex PCR, the repertoire was profiled, and TCRdb retains in-frame clones only, with some absent. Of around 310,000 clones in the sample, 89% are singletons; the top ten hold roughly a tenth. Cohort allocation depended upon clinical history that participants reported. Resolution of symptoms, clearance, or two negative PCRs was present in recovered Cohort 3 donors. The sample comes from a study of blood T cell repertoires in COVID-19. About the study: Samples representing acute and convalescent COVID-19 were sourced from the United States, Italy and Spain. PBMCs, B-cell-depleted T cells, or T cells provided the cDNA or gDNA that made up the material.

This TCR came from a woman aged 40-49 years who had recovered from COVID-19. The sequenced material came from PBMCs or T cells enriched from blood (not recorded which). V gene TRBV5-4 combines with J gene TRBJ2-5; 8 positions match TRBD1. CDR3 DNA sequence: TGTGCCAGCAGCTTCAGGGGGCGAGAGACCCAGTACTTC. Encoded protein: CASSFRGRETQYF. Supplemented by reference TRBV5-4 and TRBJ2-5, the full variable domain reads ETGVTQSPTHLIKTRGQQVTLRCSSQSGHNTVSWYQQALGQGPQFIFQYYREEENGRGNFPPRFSGLQFPNYSSELNVNALELDDSALYLCASSFRGRETQYFGPGTRLLVL.